This is a list of T cell receptor beta chains from one sample in a study of T cell responses to AZD1222 COVID-19 vaccine. Here immunoSEQ multiplex PCR was the method, and the copy in TCRdb shows in-frame clones only, minus some. The table includes 150,000 or so clones, around 93% detected once. Sequenced here: peripheral blood, sampled on day 0 of AZD1222 vaccination. These receptors were obtained from an adult in good health. CDR3s include the opening cysteine and the closing phenylalanine or tryptophan. The order of the fields is clone size, J gene, V gene, D gene, CDR3 protein, CDR3 DNA. D genes are given only for firm matches. Some rows mark clone size as missing; the rest say once, few, many or name a class of expanded clone.

clone size: NA
J gene: TRBJ1-2
V gene: TRBV14
D gene: TRBD1
CDR3 protein: CASSPTTGVYGYTF
CDR3 DNA: TGTGCCAGCAGCCCGACCACAGGGGTCTATGGCTACACCTTC

clone size: NA
J gene: TRBJ2-7
V gene: TRBV7-2
D gene: NA
CDR3 protein: CASSLGPEGGSYEQYF
CDR3 DNA: TGTGCCAGCAGCTTAGGTCCGGAGGGGGGGTCCTACGAGCAGTACTTC

clone size: few
J gene: TRBJ2-1
V gene: TRBV6-1
D gene: TRBD2
CDR3 protein: CASSVTSGRAGNEQFF
CDR3 DNA: TGTGCCAGCAGTGTGACTAGCGGGAGGGCCGGAAATGAGCAGTTCTTC

clone size: NA
J gene: TRBJ2-3
V gene: TRBV5-8
D gene: TRBD2
CDR3 protein: CASSLEGLASLDTQYF
CDR3 DNA: TGTGCCAGCAGCTTGGAGGGACTAGCGAGCTTGGATACGCAGTATTTT

clone size: NA
J gene: TRBJ1-2
V gene: TRBV27
D gene: TRBD1
CDR3 protein: CASSWGDRANGYTF
CDR3 DNA: TGTGCCAGCAGTTGGGGGGACAGGGCGAATGGCTACACCTTC

clone size: NA
J gene: TRBJ2-1
V gene: TRBV21-1
D gene: NA
CDR3 protein: CASSIPPGTSQNEQFF
CDR3 DNA: TGTGCCAGCAGCATTCCGCCCGGGACTAGCCAAAATGAGCAGTTCTTC

clone size: NA
J gene: TRBJ2-1
V gene: TRBV28
D gene: TRBD2
CDR3 protein: CASSLFSGRTYNEQFF
CDR3 DNA: TGTGCCAGCAGTTTATTTAGCGGGCGGACTTACAATGAGCAGTTCTTC

clone size: NA
J gene: TRBJ1-2
V gene: TRBV5-4
D gene: TRBD1
CDR3 protein: CASSFEGGRGYTF
CDR3 DNA: TGTGCCAGCAGCTTTGAAGGGGGCCGTGGCTACACCTTC

clone size: NA
J gene: TRBJ2-2
V gene: TRBV15
D gene: TRBD2
CDR3 protein: CATGEREGLAGELFF
CDR3 DNA: TGTGCCACGGGGGAGCGGGAGGGCCTAGCCGGGGAGCTGTTTTTT

clone size: NA
J gene: TRBJ2-5
V gene: TRBV12-3/TRBV12-4
D gene: NA
CDR3 protein: CASSWPGQETQYF
CDR3 DNA: TGTGCCAGCAGTTGGCCGGGTCAAGAGACCCAGTACTTC

clone size: NA
J gene: TRBJ2-7
V gene: TRBV6-5
D gene: TRBD1
CDR3 protein: CASSYSGQSYEQYF
CDR3 DNA: TGTGCCAGCAGTTATTCGGGACAGTCCTACGAGCAGTACTTC

clone size: NA
J gene: TRBJ2-5
V gene: TRBV19
D gene: TRBD2
CDR3 protein: CASSITGTSGSVRETQYF
CDR3 DNA: TGTGCCAGTAGTATAACCGGGACTAGCGGGAGCGTGCGAGAGACCCAGTACTTC

clone size: NA
J gene: TRBJ1-5
V gene: TRBV28
D gene: NA
CDR3 protein: CASRRDGSLGQPQHF
CDR3 DNA: TGTGCCAGCAGGCGAGACGGATCCCTGGGTCAGCCCCAGCATTTT

clone size: NA
J gene: TRBJ1-3
V gene: TRBV18
D gene: NA
CDR3 protein: CASSPKDISSGNTIYF
CDR3 DNA: TGTGCCAGCTCACCAAAGGACATCTCCTCTGGAAACACCATATATTTT

clone size: NA
J gene: TRBJ2-1
V gene: TRBV7-8
D gene: TRBD2
CDR3 protein: CASSLGLAGDEQFF
CDR3 DNA: TGTGCCAGCAGCTTAGGGCTAGCGGGAGATGAGCAGTTCTTC

clone size: NA
J gene: TRBJ2-1
V gene: TRBV2
D gene: TRBD1
CDR3 protein: CASKGQASEQFF
CDR3 DNA: TGTGCCAGCAAGGGACAGGCTTCCGAGCAGTTCTTC

clone size: NA
J gene: TRBJ2-2
V gene: TRBV3-1/TRBV3-2
D gene: NA
CDR3 protein: CASSQGNQGTGELFF
CDR3 DNA: TGTGCCAGCAGCCAAGGGAATCAGGGCACCGGGGAGCTGTTTTTT

clone size: NA
J gene: TRBJ1-2
V gene: TRBV11-2
D gene: NA
CDR3 protein: CASSLVHGYTF
CDR3 DNA: TGTGCCAGCAGCTTGGTCCATGGCTACACCTTC

clone size: NA
J gene: TRBJ1-5
V gene: TRBV6-5
D gene: NA
CDR3 protein: CATGGNQPQHF
CDR3 DNA: TGTGCCACCGGGGGGAATCAGCCCCAGCATTTT

clone size: NA
J gene: TRBJ1-5
V gene: TRBV5-6
D gene: NA
CDR3 protein: CASSWGGRGQPQHF
CDR3 DNA: TGTGCCAGCAGCTGGGGGGGGCGAGGTCAGCCCCAGCATTTT

clone size: NA
J gene: TRBJ1-1
V gene: TRBV5-4
D gene: NA
CDR3 protein: CASSSSRGIAFF
CDR3 DNA: TGTGCCAGCAGCTCGTCAAGGGGCATAGCTTTCTTT

clone size: NA
J gene: TRBJ1-6
V gene: TRBV30
D gene: NA
CDR3 protein: CAWSRTGDNSPLHF
CDR3 DNA: TGTGCCTGGAGTCGAACCGGGGATAATTCACCCCTCCACTTT

clone size: medium-sized
J gene: TRBJ1-2
V gene: TRBV7-8
D gene: TRBD1
CDR3 protein: CASSPELGTGSAYGYTF
CDR3 DNA: TGTGCCAGCAGCCCTGAATTAGGGACAGGGTCAGCCTATGGCTACACCTTC